The rows below give T cell receptor beta chains drawn from one sample of a study of blood T cell repertoires in COVID-19. Sequencing was performed with immunoSEQ multiplex PCR; in TCRdb, only in-frame clones are kept and a portion is missing. The sample records approximately 200,000 clones, under 85% being singletons. Sequencing was performed on peripheral blood. Every receptor here comes from an elderly woman with COVID-19, enrolled during active disease. CDR3s include the opening cysteine and the closing phenylalanine or tryptophan. The D gene is left open where the match is weak. Rows give clone size only sometimes, using once, few, many, or a class for an expanded clone.

CDR3 length | clone size | J gene | D gene | V gene | CDR3 DNA | CDR3 protein
12 | . | TRBJ1-2 | TRBD1 | TRBV12-3/TRBV12-4 | TGTGCCAGCAGCCGACAGGGCTATGGCTACACCTTC | CASSRQGYGYTF
14 | . | TRBJ1-2 | TRBD1 | TRBV6-5 | TGTGCCAGCCAAAGGGGCAGGGGGTATGGTGGCTACACCTTC | CASQRGRGYGGYTF
15 | . | TRBJ2-7 | . | TRBV5-1 | TGCGCCAGCAGCAGAGGAGGTGTGCCAGCCTACGAGCAGTACTTC | CASSRGGVPAYEQYF
17 | once | TRBJ2-5 | TRBD2 | TRBV15 | TGTGCCACCAGCAGGGGGGGACTAGCGGGTGATCAAGAGACCCAGTACTTC | CATSRGGLAGDQETQYF
12 | . | TRBJ1-1 | . | TRBV29-1 | TGCAGCGCCGGGACTGCGAACACTGAAGCTTTCTTT | CSAGTANTEAFF
16 | . | TRBJ2-3 | TRBD1 | TRBV2 | TGTGCCAGCAGCCTACAGGGGGCGAGGGGCACAGATACGCAGTATTTT | CASSLQGARGTDTQYF
14 | . | TRBJ1-2 | . | TRBV9 | TGTGCCAGCAGCGTAGAGAGGGGGTTAAGTGGCTACACCTTC | CASSVERGLSGYTF
15 | once | TRBJ1-5 | . | TRBV7-8 | TGTGCCAGCAGCTTAGGCAGGGGTGGCAATCAGCCCCAGCATTTT | CASSLGRGGNQPQHF
14 | . | TRBJ1-1 | TRBD1 | TRBV7-2 | TGTGCCAGCAGCTTAGAGGCCAGGGGGCCTGAAGCTTTCTTT | CASSLEARGPEAFF
13 | . | TRBJ2-7 | . | TRBV3-1/TRBV3-2 | TGTGCCAGCAGCTCTTCGGGAGTGGTCGAGCAGTACTTC | CASSSSGVVEQYF
14 | . | TRBJ1-6 | TRBD1 | TRBV11-3 | TGTGCCAGCAGCTCAGGGGGCGGAAATTCACCCCTCCACTTT | CASSSGGGNSPLHF
14 | . | TRBJ1-5 | . | TRBV7-2 | TGTGCCAGCAGTGGACAGATTAGCAATCAGCCCCAGCATTTT | CASSGQISNQPQHF
15 | once | TRBJ2-1 | . | TRBV5-4 | TGTGCCAGCACCCAGACAGGTAGCGTAACTAATGAGCAGTTCTTC | CASTQTGSVTNEQFF
15 | . | TRBJ2-3 | TRBD2 | TRBV7-9 | TGTGCCAGCAGCTTAGCGGGGACTAGCGGAGATACGCAGTATTTT | CASSLAGTSGDTQYF
14 | . | TRBJ2-5 | TRBD2 | TRBV5-1 | TGCGCCAGCAGCTTTGGGACTAGCCGAGAGACCCAGTACTTC | CASSFGTSRETQYF
15 | . | TRBJ2-7 | TRBD1 | TRBV5-1 | TGCGCCAGCAGCATCACCGGGACAGCAAACTACGAGCAGTACTTC | CASSITGTANYEQYF
17 | . | TRBJ1-1 | . | TRBV19 | TGTGCCAGTAGTACCCGGCGGGGGGGCTCGGTGAACACTGAAGCTTTCTTT | CASSTRRGGSVNTEAFF
14 | . | TRBJ1-6 | TRBD1 | TRBV6-6 | TGTGCCAGCAGTAGGACAGGGAATAATTCACCCCTCCACTTT | CASSRTGNNSPLHF
14 | . | TRBJ2-7 | . | TRBV6-5 | TGTGCCAGCACCCAACTGAGCAGGGAAGGCGAGCAGTACTTC | CASTQLSREGEQYF
15 | few | TRBJ1-1 | TRBD1 | TRBV19 | TGTGCCAGTAGTGAGGGCAGGGGGCTCGGCACTGAAGCTTTCTTT | CASSEGRGLGTEAFF
13 | . | TRBJ2-3 | TRBD2 | TRBV6-4 | TGTGCCAGCAGTGACGGGGGGGAGAGGGCGCAGTATTTT | CASSDGGERAQYF
13 | . | TRBJ2-3 | . | TRBV19 | TGTGCCAGTAGTACAATAGGCACAGATACGCAGTATTTT | CASSTIGTDTQYF
15 | . | TRBJ1-2 | . | TRBV21-1 | TGTGCCAGCAGCACTCCGGGACAGGGGGCTGATGGCTACACCTTC | CASSTPGQGADGYTF
13 | once | TRBJ1-5 | . | TRBV24-1 | TGTGCCACCAGTGCTACTGGCAATCAGCCCCAGCATTTT | CATSATGNQPQHF
15 | . | TRBJ1-6 | . | TRBV6-6 | TGTGCCAGCAGTTACTCGGCAGGGTCAAATTCACCCCTCCACTTT | CASSYSAGSNSPLHF
14 | . | TRBJ1-1 | . | TRBV3-1/TRBV3-2 | TGTGCCAGCAGCCACTACAGGTGGGACACTGAAGCTTTCTTT | CASSHYRWDTEAFF
15 | . | TRBJ2-1 | TRBD2 | TRBV5-8 | TGTGCCAGCAGCTCGGGACTACCGCTATACAATGAGCAGTTCTTC | CASSSGLPLYNEQFF
15 | . | TRBJ2-7 | . | TRBV3-1/TRBV3-2 | TGTGCCAGCAGCCAAGGGTCCCAGGGGAACCACGAGCAGTACTTC | CASSQGSQGNHEQYF
13 | . | TRBJ1-2 | . | TRBV7-9 | TGTGCCAGCAGCTTCCCAGGGGTGGACGGCTACACCTTC | CASSFPGVDGYTF
13 | once | TRBJ2-5 | TRBD1 | TRBV9 | TGTGCCAGCAGCTTCGACAGGGGAGAGACCCAGTACTTC | CASSFDRGETQYF
13 | . | TRBJ1-1 | TRBD1 | TRBV24-1 | TGTGCCACCAGTGTAGGGGCGGACAGGGGAGCTTTCTTT | CATSVGADRGAFF
16 | . | TRBJ2-2 | TRBD1 | TRBV7-2 | TGTGCCAGCAGCGTAAACGGACAGGCGAACACCGGGGAGCTGTTTTTT | CASSVNGQANTGELFF
14 | . | TRBJ1-1 | . | TRBV5-1 | TGCGCCAGCAGCTTCTCTCCAGGCAACACTGAAGCTTTCTTT | CASSFSPGNTEAFF
14 | . | TRBJ2-5 | . | TRBV5-1 | TGCGCCAGCAGCGGGGGGAGGTTCGGGGAGACCCAGTACTTC | CASSGGRFGETQYF
15 | . | TRBJ1-6 | . | TRBV29-1 | TGCAGCCCCTGGCCCCAGGGTGGTGTTAATTCACCCCTCCACTTT | CSPWPQGGVNSPLHF
12 | . | TRBJ2-2 | . | TRBV10-3 | TGTGCCATCAGTGCGTCCGGTGGGGAGCTGTTTTTT | CAISASGGELFF
15 | . | TRBJ1-4 | TRBD1 | TRBV19 | TGTGCCAGTAGTGCGCAGGGGGCAACTAATGAAAAACTGTTTTTT | CASSAQGATNEKLFF
14 | . | TRBJ2-5 | TRBD2 | TRBV11-3 | TGTGCCAGCAGCAAGACTAGCGGGGAGGAGACCCAGTACTTC | CASSKTSGEETQYF
11 | . | TRBJ1-6 | . | TRBV5-5 | TGTGCCAGCAACACCCCAGGGGACCTCCACTTT | CASNTPGDLHF